The 30 T cell receptor beta chains below come from one sample, sequenced in a study of Tregs in tolerant kidney transplant recipients. TCRdb's copy holds only in-frame clones and misses some; the assay was immunoSEQ multiplex PCR. The sample has some 70,000 clones, about 88% seen once. The input for sequencing was CD4+ T cells from blood, taken before the transplant. The source of these receptors is a human donor who received a combined kidney and bone marrow transplant.

The chain couples TRBV13 to TRBJ2-2, with TRBD2 matching over 10 bases. This CDR3 is 18 amino acids long. In germline, CDR1 is PRHDT, CDR2 FYEKMQ (reference sequence). Trimming cost V 0 bases and J 4 bases; bases outside gene matches: 8. CDR3 coding DNA: TGTGCCAGCAGCTTAGGTCGGCTAGCGGGAGTTGGCACCGGGGAGCTGTTTTTT. It yields the protein CASSLGRLAGVGTGELFF. The full variable domain, completed using reference TRBV13 and TRBJ2-2, is AAGVIQSPRHLIKEKRETATLKCYPIPRHDTVYWYQQGPGQDPQFLISFYEKMQSDKGSIPDRFSAQQFSDYHSELNMSSLELGDSALYFCASSLGRLAGVGTGELFFGEGSRLTVL.

This chain links TRBV30 with TRBJ2-5, with D perhaps matching TRBD1 (6 bases). Per the germline V gene, CDR1 is GTSNPN and CDR2 is SVGIG (reference sequence). V was clipped by 7 bases and J by 5 bases, with 11 bases between them. CDR3 length: 11 residues. In DNA form, the CDR3 reads TGTGCCTCCGGACAGAGGGAGACCCAGTACTTC. Its protein product is CASGQRETQYF.

V gene TRBV9 combines with J gene TRBJ2-1, with 11 nucleotides matching TRBD2. Per the germline V gene, CDR1 is SGDLS and CDR2 is YYNGEE. V was clipped by 4 bases and J by 8 bases; unmatched bases: 8. CDR3 length: 15 residues. This CDR3 is CASSPGLAGRHEQFF. The CDR3, as DNA: TGTGCCAGCAGCCCAGGACTAGCGGGTCGTCATGAGCAGTTCTTC.

J is TRBJ1-1 and V is TRBV5-1, with D possibly matching TRBD1 (6 bases). The germline V gene encodes CDR1 SGHRS and CDR2 YFSETQ. Trimming removed 7 bases at V and 2 bases at J, with 12 bases between. The CDR3 contains 13 residues. The CDR3 loop reads CASGRGVNTEAFF. For the CDR3, the DNA is TGCGCCAGCGGCAGGGGAGTTAACACTGAAGCTTTCTTT.

V gene TRBV5-1 combines with J gene TRBJ2-5; D is possibly TRBD2 (5 bases). The ends were cut back, 0 bases at V and 5 bases at J, with 11 bases in the middle. This CDR3 has 14 amino acids. The germline V gene encodes CDR1 SGHRS and CDR2 YFSETQ. The CDR3 DNA follows: TGCGCCAGCAGCTTGGGTACCCCGGGGGAGACCCAGTACTTC. Residues: CASSLGTPGETQYF.

The chain carries TRBV7-2 and TRBJ1-2; 8 positions match TRBD1. Germline loops: CDR1 SGHTA, CDR2 FQGNSA. The length of the CDR3 is 13 residues. With 5 bases clipped from V and 8 bases from J, the junction kept 7 bases outside the gene matches. This chain's CDR3 is CASSEGTGGGYTF. For the CDR3, the DNA is TGTGCCAGCAGCGAAGGAACAGGGGGGGGCTACACCTTC.

The V gene is TRBV27, the J gene TRBJ1-1; D remains unclear. The V end was cut by 6 bases, the J end by 2 bases, with 7 bases between. Germline V lookup: CDR1 MNHEY, CDR2 SMNVEV (reference sequence). This CDR3 has 12 amino acids. The DNA for the CDR3 is TGTGCCAGCAGGCGCGTAAACACTGAAGCTTTCTTT. Its translation is CASRRVNTEAFF.

This chain uses TRBV10-3 with TRBJ2-3, with D possibly TRBD1 on 5 matching bases. The CDR3 length is 14 residues. V lost 8 bases to trimming and J lost 0 bases, with 12 bases between them. The germline gives CDR1 ENHRY, CDR2 SYGVKD. CDR3 sequence reads: CAIQGGLSTDTQYF. CDR3 nucleotide sequence: TGTGCCATCCAGGGTGGGCTTAGCACAGATACGCAGTATTTT.

This clone was seen a single time. The chain joins TRBV7-2 to TRBJ2-5; weak D call: TRBD2 (6 bases). Germline V gene data show CDR1 as SGHTA and CDR2 as FQGNSA. The CDR3 is 15 amino acids. The V and J ends lost 2 bases and 7 bases respectively, with 17 bases between them. This CDR3 reads CASSLPASVKGTQYF. DNA of the CDR3: TGTGCCAGCAGCTTACCGGCTAGCGTCAAGGGGACCCAGTACTTC.

The chain recombines TRBV5-1 with TRBJ2-3; the D is unclear. CDR1 is SGHRS and CDR2 is YFSETQ in the germline V gene. Deletions cut 5 bases from V and 6 bases from J, with 10 bases between. This CDR3 region has 12 residues. The CDR3 bases are TGCGCCAGCAGTCCCCCCGGGGATACGCAGTATTTT. Amino acids: CASSPPGDTQYF.

The gene calls are TRBV5-5 and TRBJ2-3, with D maybe TRBD1 (5 bases). Between the trimmed V and J ends, which lost 2 bases and 6 bases, there was a span of 7 bases. The germline gives CDR1 SGHKS, CDR2 YYEKEE (reference sequence). The CDR3 has 12 amino acids. This CDR3 reads CASSFHRDTQYF. CDR3 in DNA: TGTGCCAGCAGCTTCCACAGGGATACGCAGTATTTT.

The chain carries TRBV29-1 and TRBJ2-4; weak D call: TRBD1 (5 bases). V shed 7 bases and J shed 6 bases, with 22 bases lying between them. The germline V gene encodes CDR1 SQVTM and CDR2 ANQGSEA. The CDR3 length is 15 residues. This CDR3 is CSADSAPPPSNIQYF. The CDR3 DNA reads TGCAGCGCAGACAGCGCACCACCGCCCTCAAACATTCAGTACTTC. Full variable domain (outside the CDR3, taken from reference TRBV29-1 and TRBJ2-4): SAVISQKPSRDICQRGTSLTIQCQVDSQVTMMFWYRQQPGQSLTLIATANQGSEATYESGFVIDKFPISRPNLTFSTLTVSNMSPEDSSIYLCSADSAPPPSNIQYFGAGTRLSVL.

The gene calls are TRBV5-1 and TRBJ1-1; 8 bases match TRBD1. The trim removed 2 bases at V and 4 bases at J, leaving 4 bases unmatched. The germline V gene has CDR1 SGHRS and CDR2 YFSETQ. The CDR3 sequence is 14 residues long. CDR3: CASSFTQGGTEAFF. CDR3 coding DNA: TGCGCCAGCAGCTTTACACAGGGGGGCACTGAAGCTTTCTTT.

This chain links TRBV6-1 with TRBJ1-2, with 7 bases matching TRBD1. CDR3 length: 14 residues. Germline CDR1 reads MNHNS; CDR2 reads SASEGT. V was clipped by 6 bases and J by 2 bases; unmatched bases: 6. This chain's CDR3 is CASSRGSPNYGYTF. Written as DNA, the CDR3 is TGTGCCAGCAGCAGGGGGTCACCCAACTATGGCTACACCTTC.

The chain carries TRBV5-4 and TRBJ2-1; 11 nucleotides agree with TRBD2. The CDR3 covers 15 residues. The germline gives CDR1 SGHNT, CDR2 YYREEE (reference sequence). Trimming cost V 3 bases and J 5 bases; bases outside gene matches: 4. The CDR3 DNA reads as TGTGCCAGCAGCTCGGGACTAGCGGACAACAATGAGCAGTTCTTC. Translating it yields CASSSGLADNNEQFF.

This chain connects TRBV5-1 to TRBJ2-7; 8 bases align to TRBD2. Germline V gene lookup returns CDR1 SGHRS and CDR2 YFSETQ. With 0 bases clipped from V and 4 bases from J, the junction kept 9 bases outside the gene matches. The CDR3 has 16 residues. The DNA for the CDR3 is TGCGCCAGCAGCTTGGCTCAGGATGGCGGGAGGTACGAGCAGTACTTC. It specifies CASSLAQDGGRYEQYF.

The V and J genes are TRBV5-1 and TRBJ2-7; 12 nucleotides line up with TRBD1. The CDR3 covers 21 residues. Germline lookup yields CDR1 SGHRS and CDR2 YFSETQ. V gave up 4 bases and J gave up 3 bases; unmatched junction bases: 23. The CDR3 DNA reads as TGCGCCAGCAGCCATTCCCCCGGGGGGACAGGGGGCGCGGCCGGGAACTACGAGCAGTACTTC. It translates to CASSHSPGGTGGAAGNYEQYF.

The chain joins TRBV5-1 to TRBJ2-5; maybe TRBD2 (5 bases). The length of the CDR3 is 16 residues. Germline V gene data show CDR1 as SGHRS and CDR2 as YFSETQ. The V gene lost 0 bases and the J gene lost 2 bases, with 14 bases spanning the gap. CDR3 region: CASSLAASSGQETQYF. CDR3 nucleotide sequence: TGCGCCAGCAGCTTGGCTGCCAGCTCGGGGCAAGAGACCCAGTACTTC.

The chain combines TRBV19 with TRBJ1-4; possible D gene TRBD1, 5 bases. This CDR3 has 15 amino acids. Trimming removed 3 bases at V and 3 bases at J, with 11 bases between. The germline V gene has CDR1 LNHDA and CDR2 SQIVND (reference sequence). CDR3 DNA sequence: TGTGCCAGTAGTATCCAGGGATCGGCTAATGAAAAACTGTTTTTT. Protein sequence: CASSIQGSANEKLFF. The full variable domain, rest sourced from reference TRBV19 and TRBJ1-4, is DGGITQSPKYLFRKEGQNVTLSCEQNLNHDAMYWYRQDPGQGLRLIYYSQIVNDFQKGDIAEGYSVSREKKESFPLTVTSAQKNPTAFYLCASSIQGSANEKLFFGSGTQLSVL.

The CDR3 DNA follows: TGTGCCAGCAGCGTATGGGGGACAGGCCACCAAGAGACCCAGTACTTC. Translated, it gives CASSVWGTGHQETQYF. V usage is TRBV9 and J usage is TRBJ2-5, with 8 bases that match TRBD1. V gave up 1 base and J gave up 0 bases; unmatched junction bases: 5. There are 16 residues in the CDR3. Looked up from germline, CDR1 is SGDLS and CDR2 is YYNGEE.

The CDR3 sequence: CASSWEGLPQETQYF. CDR3 nucleotide sequence: TGTGCCAGCAGTTGGGAGGGACTACCCCAAGAGACCCAGTACTTC. The V gene is TRBV6-5, the J gene TRBJ2-5; 7 bases are shared with TRBD2. The V and J ends lost 4 bases and 1 base, in that order; junction bases with no gene match: 6. Germline V gene lookup returns CDR1 MNHEY and CDR2 SVGAGI. The CDR3 is 15 residues long.

The chain carries TRBV5-3 and TRBJ2-1, with 12 bases that match TRBD2. Being an ORF, TRBV5-3 has a function that is uncertain. This CDR3 region has 17 residues. Trimming cost V 0 bases and J 6 bases; bases outside gene matches: 7. The CDR3 DNA is TGTGCCAGAAGCTTGGCCCTAGCGGGAGGGCCGGGCAATGAGCAGTTCTTC. Translated: CARSLALAGGPGNEQFF.

J is TRBJ2-2 and V is TRBV5-1; D possibly corresponds to TRBD2 (5 bases). Germline V CDR1 and CDR2: SGHRS, YFSETQ. CDR3 length: 12 residues. Trimming left V 4 bases short and J 7 bases short, with 8 bases between. The CDR3, as DNA: TGCGCCAGCAGCCGGGAAATCGGGGAGCTGTTTTTT. Its translation is CASSREIGELFF.

The rearrangement joins TRBV5-1 to TRBJ2-1; TRBD2 agrees at 13 bases. The V gene's germline CDR1 is SGHRS and CDR2 YFSETQ. CDR3 length: 17 residues. With 0 bases clipped from V and 9 bases from J, the junction kept 9 bases outside the gene matches. CDR3 nucleotides: TGCGCCAGCAGCTTGGCGACCGGGACTAGCGGGAATGGTGAGCAGTTCTTC. Its protein is CASSLATGTSGNGEQFF.

The chain is built from TRBV29-1 and TRBJ2-1, with D possibly being TRBD1 (6 bases). V shed 5 bases and J shed 2 bases, with 10 bases lying between them. CDR3 length equals 13 residues. CDR1 and CDR2 from the germline V gene are SQVTM and ANQGSEA. The CDR3 DNA follows: TGCAGCGTTCAACAGGGACCCTACAATGAGCAGTTCTTC. Translated, it gives CSVQQGPYNEQFF.

This chain joins TRBV7-8 and TRBJ1-1; tentative D call: TRBD1 (5 bases). The CDR3 contains 13 residues. V dropped 2 bases and J dropped 3 bases, with 7 bases sitting between them. Germline loops: CDR1 SGHVS, CDR2 FQNEAQ. This CDR3 is CASSLSRDTEAFF. CDR3 DNA sequence: TGTGCCAGCAGCTTATCCAGGGACACTGAAGCTTTCTTT.

V is TRBV6-5 and J is TRBJ1-1; TRBD1 agrees at 10 bases. V was clipped by 5 bases and J by 6 bases; unmatched bases: 6. There are 14 residues in the CDR3. Germline CDR1 MNHEY, CDR2 SVGAGI. The CDR3 protein is CASSLGQGEAEAFF. DNA for the CDR3: TGTGCCAGCAGTCTAGGACAGGGGGAGGCTGAAGCTTTCTTT.

This clone appeared once. The chain combines TRBV28 with TRBJ1-1, with D unresolved. Germline V gives CDR1 MDHEN, CDR2 SYDVKM. The V and J ends lost 4 bases and 1 base respectively, with 19 bases between them. The CDR3 totals 17 residues. CDR3 sequence: CASSSLLRGGSNTEAFF. In nucleotides, the CDR3 is TGTGCCAGCAGTTCCCTTTTACGAGGAGGGTCGAACACTGAAGCTTTCTTT.

This clone was seen a single time. The rearrangement uses TRBV30 and TRBJ1-1; no clear D. Trimming stripped 1 base from V and 3 bases from J, with 9 bases between. Per germline, CDR1 GTSNPN and CDR2 SVGIG (reference sequence). The CDR3 spans 13 residues. The CDR3 here is CAWSGRTDTEAFF. CDR3 DNA: TGTGCCTGGAGTGGCCGGACTGACACTGAAGCTTTCTTT.

V gene TRBV2 combines with J gene TRBJ1-1, with 7 bases aligning to TRBD1. The CDR3 is 13 amino acids. In germline, CDR1 is SNHLY, CDR2 FYNNEI. J lost 1 base, V lost 6 bases, and 2 bases had no gene match. This CDR3 is CASRHRGNTEAFF. DNA for the CDR3: TGTGCCAGCAGGCACAGGGGGAACACTGAAGCTTTCTTT.